These T cell receptor beta chains were read from a single sample in a study of T cell repertoires in cytomegalovirus infection. TCRdb re-analysed the reads in MiXCR, keeping a single row per CDR3 protein. The table records around 300,000 distinct CDR3 sequences, 8% to 10% of them present only once. Sequenced input: PBMCs. The receptors derive from a human donor in good health (CMV status not recorded). Some clones in this sample may be carry-over from other donors' samples. Each CDR3 is given with its conserved first and last residue. Fields, in order: D gene, V gene, J gene, clone size, CDR3 DNA, CDR3 protein. D genes are given only for firm matches. Rows give clone size only sometimes, using once, few, many, or a class for an expanded clone.

-	TRBV7-2	TRBJ1-1	many	TGTGCCAGCAGCTCGACCGGGGGTCGCGCTGAAGCTTTCTTT	CASSSTGGRAEAFF
TRBD1	TRBV7-2	TRBJ1-5	many	TGTGCCAGCAGCCCAGGGGGAGTTCAGAATCAGCCCCAGCATTTT	CASSPGGVQNQPQHF
-	TRBV12-3/TRBV12-4	TRBJ2-7	-	TGTGCCAGCCTGAACGGGCAGAGATCCTACGAGCAGTACTTC	CASLNGQRSYEQYF
TRBD1	TRBV3-1	TRBJ2-7	few	TGTGCCAGCAGCCCGTGGACAGGGGGGTGGTACGAGCAGTACTTC	CASSPWTGGWYEQYF
-	TRBV28	TRBJ1-5	-	TGTGCCAGCAGTCCCACCGGGGGCGCTGGCAATCAGCCCCAGCATTTT	CASSPTGGAGNQPQHF
-	TRBV5-8	TRBJ2-5	few	TGTGCCAGCAGCCTGGGGGGGCAGACCCAGTACTTC	CASSLGGQTQYF
-	TRBV27	TRBJ1-4	-	TGTGCCAGCAGTACAGCAACTAATGAAAAACTGTTTTTT	CASSTATNEKLFF
TRBD2	TRBV24-1	TRBJ2-1	-	TGTGCCACCAGTGGTCTGGATATCGGGAGGGAATACAATGAGCAGTTCTTC	CATSGLDIGREYNEQFF
TRBD2	TRBV7-9	TRBJ2-3	many	TGTGCCAGCAGCCCCTGGACTAGCGGGAGTGGGTCAGATACGCAGTATTTT	CASSPWTSGSGSDTQYF
-	TRBV19	TRBJ2-1	-	TGTGCCAGTAGTTCCACAGGGTTCTCCTACAATGAGCAGTTCTTC	CASSSTGFSYNEQFF
TRBD2	TRBV2	TRBJ2-7	few	TGTGCCAGCACGGGGGGTTCATACGAGCAGTACTTC	CASTGGSYEQYF
-	TRBV7-2	TRBJ2-5	many	TGTGCCAGCAGCCCCAGTGAGTTAGAGACCCAGTACTTC	CASSPSELETQYF
-	TRBV27	TRBJ2-2	few	TGTGCCAGCCGTCAGGGTGGCGGGGAGCTGTTTTTT	CASRQGGGELFF
-	TRBV7-4	TRBJ1-2	-	TGTGCCAGCAGCCAGTGGGACCTTAACTATGGCTACACCTTC	CASSQWDLNYGYTF
-	TRBV19	TRBJ1-1	-	TGTGCCAGTAGTACACATTCAGGGACGGGCGAAGCTTTCTTT	CASSTHSGTGEAFF
-	TRBV6-6	TRBJ1-3	-	TGTGCCAGCAGACAACAGGGAAGGGCTGGAAACACCATATATTTT	CASRQQGRAGNTIYF
TRBD1	TRBV15	TRBJ2-3	few	TGTGCCACCAGCAACCCAGGGGGCGAGCCAGATACGCAGTATTTT	CATSNPGGEPDTQYF
TRBD1	TRBV19	TRBJ1-5	few	TGTGCCAGTAGTATTCCAGGGGGTATGCAGCCCCAGCATTTT	CASSIPGGMQPQHF
-	TRBV7-2	TRBJ1-1	many	TGTGCCAGCAGCTTTGTGGGCAGGGCTTTGGCTGAAGCTTTCTTT	CASSFVGRALAEAFF
-	TRBV28	TRBJ2-2	few	TGTGCCAGCAGTTTGGAAGGGCAGGGTATAGCCGGGGAGCTGTTTTTT	CASSLEGQGIAGELFF
-	TRBV7-2	TRBJ1-1	few	TGTGCCAGCAGCTTTATCGGGGGGGACACTGAAGCTTTCTTT	CASSFIGGDTEAFF
-	TRBV6-2/TRBV6-3	TRBJ1-2	few	TGTGCCAGCAGCAAGGACAGTCCATTCTATGGCTACACCTTC	CASSKDSPFYGYTF
-	TRBV7-2	TRBJ1-2	many	TGTGCCAGCAGCTTAAAAGCCGGGCATGGCTACACCTTC	CASSLKAGHGYTF
TRBD1	TRBV20-1	TRBJ1-1	-	TGCAGTGCTAGAACGACCTCAGGGGGCACGAACACTGAAGCTTTCTTT	CSARTTSGGTNTEAFF
-	TRBV19	TRBJ2-7	many	TGTGCCAGTAGTGTGGGCAGGACCTACGAGCAGTACTTC	CASSVGRTYEQYF
-	TRBV6-1	TRBJ1-2	many	TGTGCCAGCAGTCGTACCCAGGGGTGGGACTATGGCTACACCTTC	CASSRTQGWDYGYTF
-	TRBV7-6	TRBJ1-1	few	TGTGCCAGCAGCTTAGAACTTTGGGCTGAAGCTTTCTTT	CASSLELWAEAFF
-	TRBV27	TRBJ2-7	-	TGTGTCAGCAGTTTTCCGCCCAGGCAGTACTTC	CVSSFPPRQYF
TRBD2	TRBV19	TRBJ2-2	many	TGTGCCAGCAAGCTCCTAGTAGGAGCGGGGGGCACCGGGGAGCTGTTTTTT	CASKLLVGAGGTGELFF
TRBD1	TRBV12-3/TRBV12-4	TRBJ1-5	many	TGTGCCAGCAGGGTCGAACAGGGGGCAAGTCAGCCCCAGCATTTT	CASRVEQGASQPQHF
TRBD1	TRBV7-9	TRBJ1-2	many	TGTGCCAGCAGCTTAGAGGGCAGGGGGCGAAACTATGGCTACACCTTC	CASSLEGRGRNYGYTF